Presented here are 11 T cell receptor beta chains from one specimen sequenced in a study of control samples from healthy donors and cancer patients. This table comes from immunoSEQ multiplex PCR, and its TCRdb copy is limited to in-frame clones, with some not included. This table has about 100,000 clones, 85% to 90% appearing once. Sample: blood. These receptors all come from a man aged 25 to 40 in good health.

The rearrangement links TRBV6-5 to TRBJ1-1; TRBD1 matches 7 bases. Germline-derived CDR1 and CDR2 are MNHEY and SVGAGI. V was pared by 6 bases and J by 6 bases, with 10 bases of the junction left unmatched. There are 14 residues in the CDR3. In nucleotides, the CDR3 is TGTGCCAGCAGAGAGGACAGGCTTTATTCTGAAGCTTTCTTT. This translates into CASREDRLYSEAFF.

V and J are TRBV19 and TRBJ2-3, with D possibly TRBD1 on 6 matching bases. Trimming removed 1 base at V and 0 bases at J, with 14 bases between. The CDR3 contains 17 residues. CDR1 LNHDA and CDR2 SQIVND come from the germline V gene (reference sequence). The CDR3 here is CASSIVGPGASTDTQYF. CDR3 sequence (DNA): TGTGCCAGTAGTATAGTTGGCCCAGGGGCGAGCACAGATACGCAGTATTTT.

The genes are TRBV4-2 and TRBJ2-1, with unresolved D. The V end lost 3 bases, the J end lost 0 bases, and 12 bases lay between the germline ends. The germline V gene encodes CDR1 LGHNA and CDR2 YNFKEQ. The CDR3 is 16 amino acids. CDR3 nucleotide sequence: TGTGCCAGCAGCCATGGCAGCCGAAGCTCCTACAATGAGCAGTTCTTC. Its protein product is CASSHGSRSSYNEQFF.

The rearrangement links TRBV15 to TRBJ1-2; 8 positions agree with TRBD1. The CDR3 has 13 residues. The junction had 2 bases not matched to a gene; V was cut back by 8 bases and J by 0 bases. The germline V gene encodes CDR1 LNHNV and CDR2 YYDKDF (reference sequence). The CDR3 DNA is TGTGCCACCTCACAGGGGGCTAACTATGGCTACACCTTC. Translated, it gives CATSQGANYGYTF.

The chain recombines TRBV5-1 with TRBJ1-1, with D unresolved. Germline V gene lookup returns CDR1 SGHRS and CDR2 YFSETQ. The CDR3 runs 12 residues. V was pared by 3 bases and J by 5 bases, with 8 bases between. The CDR3 coding sequence is TGCGCCAGCAGCTCAGGTTTGACTGAAGCTTTCTTT. Protein: CASSSGLTEAFF.

The J gene is TRBJ2-1, the V gene TRBV9, with 9 bases aligning to TRBD1. Germline V gene sequence: CDR1 SGDLS, CDR2 YYNGEE. The CDR3 consists of 14 residues. With 5 bases clipped from V and 1 base from J, the junction kept 1 base outside the gene matches. The CDR3 DNA sequence: TGTGCCAGCAGAGGACAGGGGTCCTACAATGAGCAGTTCTTC. It is translated as CASRGQGSYNEQFF. The full variable domain, its missing parts supplied by reference TRBV9 and TRBJ2-1, is DSGVTQTPKHLITATGQRVTLRCSPRSGDLSVYWYQQSLDQGLQFLIQYYNGEERAKGNILERFSAQQFPDLHSELNLSSLELGDSALYFCASRGQGSYNEQFFGPGTRLTVL.

This clone was detected once. The V gene is TRBV28, the J gene TRBJ1-5; D remains unclear. V was cut by 6 bases and J by 1 base, with 7 bases left in between. The CDR3 totals 13 residues. Germline assignment: CDR1 MDHEN and CDR2 SYDVKM. The CDR3 sequence is CASRDGSNQPQHF. CDR3 nucleotides: TGTGCCAGCAGGGACGGAAGCAATCAGCCCCAGCATTTT.

The DNA for the CDR3 is TGTGCCTGGAGTCCGCAGTATGCAGGAGGCAATTCACCCCTCCACTTT. Its protein product is CAWSPQYAGGNSPLHF. The chain uses TRBV30 and TRBJ1-6; D ambiguous. CDR3 length: 16 amino acids. Trimming cost V 2 bases and J 7 bases, with 18 bases left between them. Germline CDR1 GTSNPN, CDR2 SVGIG (reference sequence).

The chain carries TRBV6-4 and TRBJ1-2; 7 nucleotides match TRBD1. CDR1 and CDR2 from the germline V gene are MRHNA and SNTAGT. V lost 3 bases and J lost 2; bases outside the gene matches: 3. This CDR3 has 14 amino acids. DNA for the CDR3: TGTGCCAGCAGTGAGAGACAGGGAAACTATGGCTACACCTTC. It encodes CASSERQGNYGYTF.

This sequence joins TRBV5-4 and TRBJ1-1; 7 bases agree with TRBD1. V trimming: 4 bases; J trimming: 4 bases; junction bases outside the gene matches: 10. CDR1 SGHNT and CDR2 YYREEE come from the germline V gene (reference sequence). CDR3 length equals 15 residues. CDR3 bases: TGTGCCAGCAGCCGAAGACAGGGAGGAGGCACTGAAGCTTTCTTT. It yields the protein CASSRRQGGGTEAFF. The entire variable domain, with the rest obtained from reference TRBV5-4 and TRBJ1-1, is as follows: ETGVTQSPTHLIKTRGQQVTLRCSSQSGHNTVSWYQQALGQGPQFIFQYYREEENGRGNFPPRFSGLQFPNYSSELNVNALELDDSALYLCASSRRQGGGTEAFFGQGTRLTVV.

The chain couples TRBV6-2 or TRBV6-3 to TRBJ2-3; TRBD2 matches at 14 bases. Unmatched junction bases numbered 8, after V lost 5 bases and J lost 7 bases. The length of the CDR3 is 16 residues. Germline V gene lookup returns CDR1 MNHEY and CDR2 SVGEGT. CDR3 sequence: CASSQRGLAGAYTQYF. As DNA, the CDR3 is TGTGCCAGCAGTCAACGGGGACTAGCGGGGGCATATACGCAGTATTTT.